This entry concerns a single T cell receptor beta chain. Authors' data handling: From reference gene primer amplification, estimates of nucleated cell counts were derived. The data were produced by immunoSEQ multiplex PCR, yet TCRdb's version contains in-frame clones alone and is incomplete. Clone size and V and J calls were adopted from that table, with D and trimming inferred from the DNA. The sample yields about 200,000 clones, around four fifths seen once. With 3 bases removed from V and 4 bases from J, the gap between germline ends came to 9 bases. Germline lookup yields CDR1 SEHNR and CDR2 FQNEAQ (reference sequence). The CDR3 has 13 residues. Recruited during active infection, patients (from Seattle) were subsequently followed longitudinally. This specimen comes from a study of blood T cell repertoires in COVID-19. Background on the study: Samples came from the United States, Italy and Spain, spanning acute and convalescent COVID-19. The analysed material was cDNA or gDNA that came from T cells, B-cell-depleted T cells, or PBMCs.

The material sequenced was peripheral blood. This clonotype was sampled from a man in his fifties or sixties with COVID-19, enrolled during active disease. This sequence joins TRBV7-9 and TRBJ1-1; maybe TRBD1 (5 bases). This CDR3 reads CASSFLGGTEAFF. The CDR3 DNA follows: TGTGCCAGCAGCTTCTTGGGGGGCACTGAAGCTTTCTTT.